The 2 T cell receptor beta chains listed next were all sequenced from one sample in a study of shared clonotypes between healthy human individuals. In the naive CD8 group, cells lacked CD45RO and were positively selected for CCR7, so terminally differentiated effector memory CD45RA+ cells were left out. Measured with immunoSEQ multiplex PCR; TCRdb has only the in-frame clones, and not every one. Altogether approximately 2,200,000 clones are present, around 93% being singletons, with the ten largest covering over 1.5%. Sequenced sample: naive CD8+ T cells from PBMCs. The receptors here all came from a young man in good health. Some clones in this sample may be carry-over from other donors' samples.

This sequence joins TRBV5-6 and TRBJ2-2; D not resolved. V was shortened by 2 bases and J by 0 bases, with 11 bases between the two germline ends. CDR1 is SGHDT, CDR2 YYEEEE, per germline. This CDR3 has 16 amino acids. CDR3 residues: CASSFWADPNTGELFF. The DNA of the CDR3 is TGTGCCAGCAGCTTTTGGGCAGACCCGAACACCGGGGAGCTGTTTTTT.

V usage is TRBV29-1 and J usage is TRBJ1-3, with 7 bases matching TRBD1. Trimming at V came to 5 bases and at J to 4 bases, leaving 8 bases not matched to a gene. Germline-derived CDR1 and CDR2 are SQVTM and ANQGSEA. The CDR3 is 14 amino acids. This CDR3 is CSVSQGDLGNTIYF. The CDR3 nucleotides read TGCAGCGTTTCCCAGGGGGATCTGGGAAACACCATATATTTT.